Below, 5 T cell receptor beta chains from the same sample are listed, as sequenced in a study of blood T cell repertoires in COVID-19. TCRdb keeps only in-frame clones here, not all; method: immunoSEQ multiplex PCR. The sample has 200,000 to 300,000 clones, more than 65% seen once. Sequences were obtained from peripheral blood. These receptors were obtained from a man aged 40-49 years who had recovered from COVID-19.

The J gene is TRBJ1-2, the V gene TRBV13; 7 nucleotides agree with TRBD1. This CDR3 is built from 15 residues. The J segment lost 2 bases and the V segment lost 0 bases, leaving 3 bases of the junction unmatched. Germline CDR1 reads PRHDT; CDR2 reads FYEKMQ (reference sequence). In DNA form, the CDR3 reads TGTGCCAGCAGCTTAGGCCCGGGACAGAACTATGGCTACACCTTC. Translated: CASSLGPGQNYGYTF.

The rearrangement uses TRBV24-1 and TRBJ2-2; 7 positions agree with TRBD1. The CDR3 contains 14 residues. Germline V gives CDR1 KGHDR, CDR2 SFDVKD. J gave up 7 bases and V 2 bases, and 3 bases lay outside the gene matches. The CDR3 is CATSDYRGGGELFF. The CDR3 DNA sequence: TGTGCCACCAGTGATTACAGGGGCGGCGGGGAGCTGTTTTTT.

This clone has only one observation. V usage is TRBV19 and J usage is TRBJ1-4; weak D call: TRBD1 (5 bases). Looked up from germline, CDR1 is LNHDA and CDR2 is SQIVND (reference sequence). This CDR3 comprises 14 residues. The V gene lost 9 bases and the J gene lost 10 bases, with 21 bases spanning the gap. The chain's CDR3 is CASQGRNKIGKLFF. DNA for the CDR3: TGTGCCAGCCAGGGCAGGAACAAGATCGGAAAACTGTTTTTT.

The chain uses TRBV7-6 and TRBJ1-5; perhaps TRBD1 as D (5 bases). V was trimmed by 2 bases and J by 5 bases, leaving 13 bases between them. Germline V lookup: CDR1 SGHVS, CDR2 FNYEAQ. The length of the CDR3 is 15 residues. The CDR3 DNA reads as TGTGCCAGCAGCTTACAGGGAGCGGGGGATCAGCCCCAGCATTTT. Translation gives CASSLQGAGDQPQHF.

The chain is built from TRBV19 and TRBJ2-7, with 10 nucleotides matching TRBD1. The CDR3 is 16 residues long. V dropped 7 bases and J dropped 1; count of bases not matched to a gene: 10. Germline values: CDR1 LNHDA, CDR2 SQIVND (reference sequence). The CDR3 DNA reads TGTGCCAGTACCCTAGACAGGGGGCAGCGTTCCTACGAGCAGTACTTC. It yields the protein CASTLDRGQRSYEQYF.